This paragraph reports one T cell receptor beta chain. This record comes from a study of blood T cell repertoires in COVID-19. Study details: PBMCs, B-cell-depleted T cells, or T cells provided the cDNA or gDNA that made up the material.

There are 15 residues in the CDR3. V lost 0 bases and J 2 bases, leaving 9 bases between the germline ends. The germline gives CDR1 KGHSH, CDR2 LQKENI. Sequencing used immunoSEQ multiplex PCR; TCRdb keeps in-frame clones, though not all of them. The profile shows about 150,000 clones, about 79% of them singletons. The source material was peripheral blood. This sequence originates from a woman in her sixties or seventies with acute or convalescent COVID-19. V is TRBV18 and J is TRBJ2-3; D may be TRBD1 (5 bases). The CDR3 nucleotides read TGTGCCAGCTCACCACCGGTAGGGGCCACAGATACGCAGTATTTT. As protein: CASSPPVGATDTQYF.